This is a list of T cell receptor beta chains from one sample in a study of blood T cell repertoires in COVID-19. TCRdb keeps only in-frame clones here, not all; method: immunoSEQ multiplex PCR. The data hold a few hundred thousand clones, with approximately 85% observed a single time. The specimen sequenced was peripheral blood. Source of these receptors: an older woman with COVID-19, enrolled during active disease. Each CDR3 is given with its conserved first and last residue. Fields, in order: CDR3 length, J gene, clone size, V gene, D gene, CDR3 protein, CDR3 DNA. The D gene is left open where the match is weak. Clone size, where shown, is once, few, many, or a class for clones that have expanded.

>14|TRBJ1-6|NA|TRBV5-1|NA
CASRVDSSNSPLHF
TGCGCCAGCAGAGTCGACAGCTCCAATTCACCCCTCCACTTT
>13|TRBJ2-7|NA|TRBV7-2|NA
CASSRTRGNEQYF
TGTGCCAGCAGCCGTACACGGGGTAACGAGCAGTACTTC
>13|TRBJ1-2|once|TRBV7-2|NA
CASSFDGYYGYTF
TGTGCCAGCAGCTTTGACGGGTACTATGGCTACACCTTC
>16|TRBJ1-1|NA|TRBV5-4|TRBD1
CASSRDSFSMNTEAFF
TGTGCCAGCAGCCGGGACAGCTTCTCAATGAACACTGAAGCTTTCTTT
>15|TRBJ2-7|few|TRBV5-5|NA
CASNPSRGTGYEQYF
TGTGCCAGCAACCCGAGTAGGGGGACGGGCTACGAGCAGTACTTC
>13|TRBJ1-5|NA|TRBV12-3/TRBV12-4|NA
CASSLLNNQPQHF
TGTGCCAGCAGCCTTTTAAACAATCAGCCCCAGCATTTT
>14|TRBJ1-4|NA|TRBV19|NA
CASSSTARGEKLFF
TGTGCCAGTAGTTCGACCGCCCGGGGTGAAAAACTGTTTTTT
>15|TRBJ1-1|NA|TRBV7-2|TRBD1
CASSRRQGEGTEAFF
TGTGCCAGCAGCCGGAGACAGGGGGAGGGGACTGAAGCTTTCTTT
>16|TRBJ1-2|NA|TRBV9|NA
CASSAHPEGVAYGYTF
TGTGCCAGCAGCGCACACCCCGAGGGAGTTGCCTATGGCTACACCTTC
>12|TRBJ2-1|NA|TRBV28|NA
CATSVSYNEQFF
TGTGCCACCTCGGTGTCCTACAATGAGCAGTTCTTC
>15|TRBJ1-1|NA|TRBV6-5|NA
CASSYSRGGGTKVDF
TGTGCCAGCAGTTACAGCAGGGGCGGGGGAACCAAAGTGGACTTT
>14|TRBJ1-2|NA|TRBV5-4|TRBD1
CASSFGQGNYGYTF
TGTGCCAGCAGCTTCGGACAGGGGAACTATGGCTACACCTTC
>15|TRBJ2-3|NA|TRBV28|TRBD2
CASSSSGRLTDTQYF
TGTGCCAGCAGTTCTAGCGGGAGACTTACAGATACGCAGTATTTT
>13|TRBJ2-7|NA|TRBV7-2|NA
CASSSGLGYEQYF
TGTGCCAGCAGCTCGGGACTGGGCTACGAGCAGTACTTC
>16|TRBJ2-4|NA|TRBV6-1|TRBD2
CASSELAGGRKNIQYF
TGTGCCAGCAGTGAGCTAGCGGGAGGGCGCAAAAACATTCAGTACTTC
>17|TRBJ2-7|NA|TRBV7-2|TRBD2
CASSLEIWLAGEYEQYF
TGTGCCAGCAGCTTAGAGATATGGCTAGCGGGAGAGTACGAGCAGTACTTC
>18|TRBJ2-6|NA|TRBV30|TRBD1
CACTHGGTGGPGANVLTF
TGTGCCTGTACCCATGGGGGGACAGGGGGTCCTGGGGCCAACGTCCTGACTTTC
>14|TRBJ2-3|NA|TRBV10-3|TRBD2
CAIHGGGSTDTQYF
TGTGCCATCCACGGGGGAGGGTCTACAGATACGCAGTATTTT
>16|TRBJ1-5|NA|TRBV6-9|TRBD1
CASRPRGPNLNQPQHF
TGTGCCAGCAGGCCCAGGGGGCCGAACCTCAATCAGCCCCAGCATTTT
>16|TRBJ2-1|NA|TRBV3-1/TRBV3-2|TRBD1
CASSQRPGQGMLGQFF
TGTGCCAGCAGCCAGCGCCCGGGACAGGGAATGTTAGGGCAGTTCTTC
>14|TRBJ2-5|NA|TRBV5-1|TRBD2
CASSLEGGSETQYF
TGCGCCAGCAGCTTGGAAGGCGGGAGCGAGACCCAGTACTTC
>16|TRBJ2-7|NA|TRBV5-1|TRBD1
CASSQRNPGQPHEQYF
TGCGCCAGCAGCCAGCGTAATCCGGGACAGCCCCACGAGCAGTACTTC
>16|TRBJ2-3|NA|TRBV11-3|TRBD2
CASSLGTSGSTDTQYF
TGTGCCAGCAGCTTGGGGACTAGCGGGAGCACAGATACGCAGTATTTT
>14|TRBJ2-1|NA|TRBV18|NA
CASSPPPPPREQFF
TGTGCCAGCTCACCACCGCCACCCCCCAGGGAGCAGTTCTTC
>16|TRBJ2-5|NA|TRBV7-2|TRBD2
CASSLGPAGVQETQYF
TGTGCCAGCAGCTTAGGTCCAGCGGGGGTACAAGAGACCCAGTACTTC
>15|TRBJ1-5|many|TRBV19|NA
CASSIRVEGNQPQHF
TGTGCCAGTAGTATAAGGGTGGAGGGCAATCAGCCCCAGCATTTT
>15|TRBJ2-2|NA|TRBV29-1|TRBD2
CSVRDRLAGTGELFF
TGCAGCGTTCGTGACCGGCTAGCGGGCACCGGGGAGCTGTTTTTT
>13|TRBJ2-5|NA|TRBV19|NA
CATSISVAPTQYF
TGTGCCACCTCCATCTCCGTGGCACCGACCCAGTACTTC
>15|TRBJ2-5|NA|TRBV27|TRBD2
CASSSGLAVQETQYF
TGTGCCAGCAGTTCGGGACTAGCGGTTCAAGAGACCCAGTACTTC
>13|TRBJ1-1|NA|TRBV28|NA
CASSIPPGTEAFF
TGTGCCAGCAGTATCCCGCCGGGAACTGAAGCTTTCTTT
>15|TRBJ2-5|NA|TRBV7-9|NA
CASSLGLAEQETQYF
TGTGCCAGCAGCCTGGGCCTAGCTGAACAAGAGACCCAGTACTTC
>13|TRBJ2-7|NA|TRBV30|TRBD2
CAWSSSGSHEQYF
TGTGCCTGGAGTTCGAGCGGGAGCCACGAGCAGTACTTC
>11|TRBJ1-2|NA|TRBV6-5|NA
CASRVGVKLLF
TGTGCCAGCAGAGTCGGGGTTAAGTTGCTCTTC
>15|TRBJ2-7|NA|TRBV5-6|TRBD1
CASSSDGTGIYEQYF
TGTGCCAGCAGCTCCGACGGGACAGGGATCTACGAGCAGTACTTC
>11|TRBJ1-2|NA|TRBV29-1|NA
CSVVQNYGYTF
TGCAGCGTGGTCCAGAACTATGGCTACACCTTC
>15|TRBJ1-1|once|TRBV5-1|NA
CASSLAASGSTEAFF
TGCGCCAGCAGCTTGGCGGCCAGCGGAAGCACTGAAGCTTTCTTT
>15|TRBJ1-4|NA|TRBV25-1|NA
CASSAQGRGEEKLFF
TGTGCCAGCAGCGCCCAAGGACGGGGAGAGGAAAAACTGTTTTTT
>18|TRBJ2-3|NA|TRBV6-2/TRBV6-3|TRBD1
CASSWDRGRKTSTDTQYF
TGTGCCAGCAGTTGGGACAGGGGTCGGAAAACTAGCACAGATACGCAGTATTTT
>15|TRBJ2-7|NA|TRBV7-9|NA
CASSLDLGAFHEQYF
TGTGCCAGCAGCTTAGATCTGGGGGCTTTCCACGAGCAGTACTTC
>17|TRBJ2-3|NA|TRBV5-4|TRBD2
CASSPPWGAGIGDTQYF
TGTGCCAGCAGCCCCCCGTGGGGAGCGGGGATTGGGGATACGCAGTATTTT
>14|TRBJ2-7|many|TRBV28|NA
CASSSVWSSYEQYF
TGTGCCAGCAGTTCCGTATGGAGCTCCTACGAGCAGTACTTC
>13|TRBJ1-5|NA|TRBV28|NA
CASSLRGKEDGHF
TGTGCCAGCAGTTTGCGGGGAAAGGAAGACGGGCATTTT
>14|TRBJ2-2|few|TRBV29-1|NA
CSVARDTNTGELFF
TGCAGCGTCGCCCGGGACACTAACACCGGGGAGCTGTTTTTT
>14|TRBJ1-2|NA|TRBV4-2|NA
CASSQLSDGYGYTF
TGTGCCAGCAGCCAATTATCCGACGGGTATGGCTACACCTTC
>15|TRBJ1-1|NA|TRBV6-5|TRBD1
CASSRRTGYRTEAFF
TGTGCCAGCAGTCGACGGACAGGGTACCGCACTGAAGCTTTCTTT
>16|TRBJ2-7|once|TRBV18|TRBD1
CASSPRTGGGLNEQYF
TGTGCCAGCTCACCCCGGACAGGGGGCGGGCTGAACGAGCAGTACTTC
>13|TRBJ2-5|NA|TRBV11-2|NA
CASSFGSQETQYF
TGTGCCAGCAGCTTTGGCTCACAAGAGACCCAGTACTTC
>17|TRBJ2-3|NA|TRBV7-2|TRBD2
CASSLGASGSSTDTQYF
TGTGCCAGCAGCTTAGGTGCTAGCGGCTCTAGCACAGATACGCAGTATTTT
>15|TRBJ2-3|NA|TRBV19|NA
CASSTNMLGTDTQYF
TGTGCCAGTAGTACCAATATGTTAGGCACAGATACGCAGTATTTT